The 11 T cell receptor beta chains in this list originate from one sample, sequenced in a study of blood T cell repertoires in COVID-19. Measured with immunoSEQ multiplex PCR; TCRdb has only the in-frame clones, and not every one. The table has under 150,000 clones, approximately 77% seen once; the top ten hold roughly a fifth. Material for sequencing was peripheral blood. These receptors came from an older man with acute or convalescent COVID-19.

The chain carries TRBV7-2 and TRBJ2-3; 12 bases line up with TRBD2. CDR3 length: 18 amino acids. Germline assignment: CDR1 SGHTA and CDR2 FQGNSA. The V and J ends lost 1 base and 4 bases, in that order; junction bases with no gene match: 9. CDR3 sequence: CASSLGLAGGPGADTQYF. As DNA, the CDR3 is TGTGCCAGCAGCTTAGGGCTAGCGGGGGGGCCGGGGGCAGATACGCAGTATTTT.

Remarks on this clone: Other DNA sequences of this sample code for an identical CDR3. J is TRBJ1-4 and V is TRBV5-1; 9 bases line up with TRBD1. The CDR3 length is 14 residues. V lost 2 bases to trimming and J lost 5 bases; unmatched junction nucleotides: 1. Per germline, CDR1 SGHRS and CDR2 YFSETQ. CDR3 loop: CASSLTGGNEKLFF. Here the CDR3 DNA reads TGCGCCAGCAGCTTAACAGGGGGCAATGAAAAACTGTTTTTT.

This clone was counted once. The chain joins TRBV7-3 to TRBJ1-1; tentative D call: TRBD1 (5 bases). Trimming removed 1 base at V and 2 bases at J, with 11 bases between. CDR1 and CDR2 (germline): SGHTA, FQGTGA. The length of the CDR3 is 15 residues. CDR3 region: CASSLNGGRNTEAFF. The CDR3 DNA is TGTGCCAGCAGCTTAAACGGGGGGAGAAACACTGAAGCTTTCTTT.

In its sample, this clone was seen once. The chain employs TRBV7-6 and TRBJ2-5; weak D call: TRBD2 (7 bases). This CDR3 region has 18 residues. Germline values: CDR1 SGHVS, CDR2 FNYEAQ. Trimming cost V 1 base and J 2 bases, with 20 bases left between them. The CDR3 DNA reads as TGTGCCAGCAGCTTAGTGAGGGGGGGACAACTGGGGCAAGAGACCCAGTACTTC. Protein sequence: CASSLVRGGQLGQETQYF.

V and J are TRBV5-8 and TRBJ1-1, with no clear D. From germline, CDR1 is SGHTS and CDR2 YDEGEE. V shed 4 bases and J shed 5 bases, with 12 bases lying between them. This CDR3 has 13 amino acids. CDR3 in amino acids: CASSAGRATEAFF. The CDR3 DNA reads TGTGCCAGCAGCGCGGGGAGGGCAACTGAAGCTTTCTTT.

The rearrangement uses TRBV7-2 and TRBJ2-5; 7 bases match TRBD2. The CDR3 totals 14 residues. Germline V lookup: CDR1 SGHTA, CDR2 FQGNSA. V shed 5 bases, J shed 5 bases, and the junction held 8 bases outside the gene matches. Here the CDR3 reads CASSAIRGEETQYF. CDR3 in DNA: TGTGCCAGCAGCGCGATTCGGGGGGAGGAGACCCAGTACTTC.

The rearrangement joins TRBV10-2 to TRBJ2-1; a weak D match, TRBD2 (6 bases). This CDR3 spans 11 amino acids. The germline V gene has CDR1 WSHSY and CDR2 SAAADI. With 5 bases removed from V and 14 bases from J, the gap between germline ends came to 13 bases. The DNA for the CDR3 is TGCGCCAGCAGTCTCGGGGGTATGGAGTTCTTC. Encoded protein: CASSLGGMEFF.

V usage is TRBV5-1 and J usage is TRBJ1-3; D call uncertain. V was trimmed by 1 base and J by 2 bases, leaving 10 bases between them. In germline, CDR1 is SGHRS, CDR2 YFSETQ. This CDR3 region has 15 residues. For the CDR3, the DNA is TGCGCCAGCAGCTTGAACGGAGGCACTGGAAACACCATATATTTT. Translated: CASSLNGGTGNTIYF.

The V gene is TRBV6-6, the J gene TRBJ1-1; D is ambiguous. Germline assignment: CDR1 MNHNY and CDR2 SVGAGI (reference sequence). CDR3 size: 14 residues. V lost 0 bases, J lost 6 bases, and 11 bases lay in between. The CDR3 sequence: CASSYSEGKAEAFF. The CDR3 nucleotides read TGTGCCAGCAGTTACTCCGAGGGCAAGGCTGAAGCTTTCTTT.

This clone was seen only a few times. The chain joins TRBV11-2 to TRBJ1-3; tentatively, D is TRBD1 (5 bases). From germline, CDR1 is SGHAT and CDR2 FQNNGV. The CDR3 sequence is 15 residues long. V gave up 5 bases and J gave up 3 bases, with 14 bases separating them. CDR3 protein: CASSPGGGSGNTIYF. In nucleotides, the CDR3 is TGTGCCAGCAGCCCGGGGGGGGGAAGTGGAAACACCATATATTTT.

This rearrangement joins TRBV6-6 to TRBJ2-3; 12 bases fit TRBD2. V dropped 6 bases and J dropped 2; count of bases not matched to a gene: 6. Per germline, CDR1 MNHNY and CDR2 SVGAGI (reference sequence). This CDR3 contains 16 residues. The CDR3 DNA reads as TGTGCCAGCAGAGATCGGACTAGCGGGACCACAGATACGCAGTATTTT. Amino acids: CASRDRTSGTTDTQYF.